Below, 25 T cell receptor beta chains from the same sample are listed, as sequenced in a study of control samples from healthy donors and cancer patients. The protocol was immunoSEQ multiplex PCR, while the TCRdb copy is restricted to in-frame clones and leaves out a portion. Of about 180,000 clones in the sample, approximately 90% were seen once. The specimen was blood. These receptor sequences come from a young man in good health.

In its sample, this clone was seen once. J is TRBJ2-1 and V is TRBV6-6, with a weak D call TRBD2 (5 bases). The CDR3 sequence is 12 residues long. V was shortened by 6 bases and J by 12 bases, with 15 bases between the two germline ends. Germline CDR1 MNHNY, CDR2 SVGAGI (reference sequence). CDR3 bases: TGTGCCAGCAGCCCCGCCAGAAGCGGGCAGTTCTTC. It is translated as CASSPARSGQFF.

V is TRBV6-5 and J is TRBJ1-1, with D unclear. The CDR3 length is 14 residues. Germline V gives CDR1 MNHEY, CDR2 SVGAGI. V was clipped by 10 bases and J by 1 base, with 16 bases between them. CDR3 sequence reads: CATLPQPGNTEAFF. Here the CDR3 DNA reads TGTGCCACCCTCCCCCAACCAGGGAACACTGAAGCTTTCTTT.

The rearrangement links TRBV29-1 to TRBJ2-1; D is unclear. This CDR3 has 12 residues. Trimming shortened V by 0 bases and J by 3 bases, and 3 bases separated the two germline ends. Germline V gene sequence: CDR1 SQVTM, CDR2 ANQGSEA. CDR3 region: CSVEDNYNEQFF. CDR3 in DNA: TGCAGCGTTGAAGACAACTACAATGAGCAGTTCTTC.

This clone appeared many times. The chain carries TRBV2 and TRBJ1-1; D gene unclear. Germline V lookup: CDR1 SNHLY, CDR2 FYNNEI. This CDR3 contains 18 residues. V shed 2 bases and J shed 1 base, with 20 bases lying between them. The CDR3 DNA sequence: TGTGCCAGCAGTGAAAGGCCCCGTCCTGGCGGCAAGAACACTGAAGCTTTCTTT. It translates to CASSERPRPGGKNTEAFF.

V and J are TRBV7-2 and TRBJ2-3; D unresolved. Germline V CDR1 and CDR2: SGHTA, FQGNSA. Trimming removed 0 bases from V and 4 bases from J, with 8 bases in between. This CDR3 region has 14 residues. This CDR3 is CASSLAIAPDTQYF. As DNA, the CDR3 is TGTGCCAGCAGCTTAGCGATAGCCCCAGATACGCAGTATTTT.

The chain has TRBV5-1 and TRBJ1-1, with a tentative D call TRBD1 (6 bases). The V end was cut by 0 bases, the J end by 5 bases, with 14 bases between. CDR1 SGHRS and CDR2 YFSETQ come from the germline V gene. The CDR3 totals 15 residues. The CDR3 bases are TGCGCCAGCAGCTTGGAGGGGGGAGTGAGGACTGAAGCTTTCTTT. It specifies CASSLEGGVRTEAFF.

The CDR3 sequence: CASSYSRGGGTEAFF. In DNA, the CDR3 is TGTGCCAGCAGTTACTCAAGAGGGGGGGGCACTGAAGCTTTCTTT. The rearrangement links TRBV6-5 to TRBJ1-1; D perhaps matches TRBD1 (6 bases). V lost 0 bases and J lost 4, with 12 bases in between. Germline CDR1 MNHEY, CDR2 SVGAGI. The CDR3 loop spans 15 amino acids.

V and J are TRBV4-1 and TRBJ2-7; D possibly corresponds to TRBD2 (8 bases). The length of the CDR3 is 15 residues. In germline, CDR1 is MGHRA, CDR2 YSYEKL. Trimming took 4 bases from V and 4 from J, leaving 17 bases between them. CDR3 coding DNA: TGCGCCAGCAGCCGAGCGGGGGACAGTCGGTACGAGCAGTACTTC. Encoded protein: CASSRAGDSRYEQYF.

The chain is built from TRBV30 and TRBJ2-7; 8 nucleotides match TRBD1. CDR3 length equals 13 residues. J lost 7 bases, V lost 4 bases, and 9 bases had no gene match. Germline V gene data show CDR1 as GTSNPN and CDR2 as SVGIG (reference sequence). The CDR3 DNA reads TGTGCCTGGACCACGGGACAGGCCCTTGAGCAGTACTTC. It translates to CAWTTGQALEQYF.

The V gene is TRBV27, the J gene TRBJ2-3; 14 positions match TRBD2. This CDR3 has 16 residues. The germline CDR1 and CDR2 sequences are MNHEY and SMNVEV (reference sequence). Losses at the gene ends were 11 bases for V and 0 bases for J; bases not matched to a gene: 7. CDR3 protein: CAGVGLAGGSTDTQYF. The CDR3 nucleotides read TGTGCCGGCGTCGGACTAGCGGGAGGTAGCACAGATACGCAGTATTTT.

The gene calls are TRBV7-2 and TRBJ1-6; tentative D call: TRBD1 (5 bases). CDR1 SGHTA and CDR2 FQGNSA come from the germline V gene. The V and J ends lost 4 bases and 6 bases respectively, with 16 bases between them. This CDR3 is 16 amino acids long. The CDR3 DNA reads TGTGCCAGCAGCTCCTCAATGGGCAGGGCTAATTCACCCCTCCACTTT. It codes for CASSSSMGRANSPLHF. The variable domain in full, completed from reference TRBV7-2 and TRBJ1-6, reads GAGVSQSPSNKVTEKGKDVELRCDPISGHTALYWYRQSLGQGLEFLIYFQGNSAPDKSGLPSDRFSAERTGGSVSTLTIQRTQQEDSAVYLCASSSSMGRANSPLHFGNGTRLTVT.

The gene calls are TRBV2 and TRBJ2-4; 10 bases are a match to TRBD1. J was trimmed by 4 bases and V by 1 base; bases with no gene match: 4. Per the germline V gene, CDR1 is SNHLY and CDR2 is FYNNEI. The CDR3 loop spans 16 amino acids. CDR3 amino acids: CASSEGTGGSKNIQYF. The DNA of the CDR3 is TGTGCCAGCAGTGAAGGGACAGGGGGTTCAAAAAACATTCAGTACTTC. The whole variable domain, remainder taken from reference TRBV2 and TRBJ2-4, is EPEVTQTPSHQVTQMGQEVILRCVPISNHLYFYWYRQILGQKVEFLVSFYNNEISEKSEIFDDQFSVERPDGSNFTLKIRSTKLEDSAMYFCASSEGTGGSKNIQYFGAGTRLSVL.

The J gene is TRBJ2-1, the V gene TRBV4-1; TRBD2 might be the D (5 bases). The CDR3 length is 14 residues. Germline V CDR1 and CDR2: MGHRA, YSYEKL. V shed 1 base and J shed 15 bases, with 19 bases lying between them. The CDR3 spells CASSQGNSAGLLFF. CDR3 nucleotide sequence: TGCGCCAGCAGCCAAGGTAATAGCGCTGGGTTACTGTTCTTC.

This clone has a single count. The genes are TRBV5-4 and TRBJ1-2; D may be TRBD1 (6 bases). Germline-derived CDR1 and CDR2 are SGHNT and YYREEE (reference sequence). Trimming left V 1 base short and J 8 bases short, with 15 bases between. This CDR3 is built from 14 residues. For the CDR3, the DNA is TGTGCCAGCAGCTTGAGCCAGGGGACCTTCGGCTACACCTTC. Its translation is CASSLSQGTFGYTF. The full variable domain, completed using reference TRBV5-4 and TRBJ1-2, is ETGVTQSPTHLIKTRGQQVTLRCSSQSGHNTVSWYQQALGQGPQFIFQYYREEENGRGNFPPRFSGLQFPNYSSELNVNALELDDSALYLCASSLSQGTFGYTFGSGTRLTVV.

The chain has TRBV6-2 or TRBV6-3 and TRBJ1-5, with TRBD1 identical over 7 bases. The J segment lost 5 bases and the V segment lost 4 bases, leaving 8 bases of the junction unmatched. The germline gives CDR1 MNHEY, CDR2 SVGEGT. The CDR3 extends over 15 amino acids. CDR3 sequence: CASSSRGYGDQPQHF. CDR3 nucleotides: TGTGCCAGCAGTTCCAGGGGGTACGGGGATCAGCCCCAGCATTTT.

The V gene is TRBV6-4, the J gene TRBJ1-2; D is unclear. The CDR3 length is 16 residues. The V and J ends lost 4 bases and 8 bases respectively, with 23 bases between them. In germline, CDR1 is MRHNA, CDR2 SNTAGT. In nucleotides, the CDR3 is TGTGCCAGCAGTGCGACCGAGAGCTCCTCAGGCAGGGGCTACACCTTC. It encodes CASSATESSSGRGYTF.

This chain joins TRBV11-2 and TRBJ1-2; tentative D call: TRBD1 (6 bases). V lost 5 bases and J 5 bases, leaving 9 bases between the germline ends. The length of the CDR3 is 12 residues. CDR1 and CDR2 (germline): SGHAT, FQNNGV. CDR3 nucleotides: TGTGCCAGCAGCCGAACAGGGTATGGCTACACCTTC. Residues: CASSRTGYGYTF.

This clone was counted between two and nine times. This sample also contains other DNA sequences that code for the same CDR3. This chain links TRBV3-1 (or the pseudogene TRBV3-2) with TRBJ1-5; D not certain. Germline V lookup: CDR1 LGHDT, CDR2 YNNKEL (reference sequence). This CDR3 has 13 amino acids. Trimming left V 0 bases short and J 5 bases short, with 5 bases between. CDR3 sequence (DNA): TGTGCCAGCAGCCAAGATAGGTATCAGCCCCAGCATTTT. Translation gives CASSQDRYQPQHF.

This chain connects TRBV6-5 to TRBJ1-1; maybe TRBD1 (5 bases). Trimming took 9 bases from V and 5 from J, leaving 7 bases between them. The CDR3 is 10 amino acids. Germline V CDR1 and CDR2: MNHEY, SVGAGI. Written as DNA, the CDR3 is TGTGCCAGTGGGGGAACTGAAGCTTTCTTT. This sequence encodes CASGGTEAFF.

This sequence joins TRBV18 and TRBJ1-4, with D possibly TRBD1 on 5 matching bases. The germline CDR1 and CDR2 sequences are KGHSH and LQKENI. The CDR3 totals 19 residues. The ends were cut back, 4 bases at V and 4 bases at J, with 25 bases in the middle. This CDR3 reads CASSHDPGPGRGVNEKLFF. The CDR3 coding sequence is TGTGCCAGCTCACATGACCCGGGACCCGGTCGGGGGGTTAATGAAAAACTGTTTTTT.

This CDR3 reads CATSSGTGIFHEQYF. The CDR3 coding sequence is TGTGCCACCAGCAGTGGGACAGGCATTTTCCACGAGCAGTACTTC. This sequence joins TRBV15 and TRBJ2-7; 8 nucleotides align to TRBD1. The CDR3 runs to 15 residues. Germline lookup yields CDR1 LNHNV and CDR2 YYDKDF (reference sequence). V shed 3 bases and J 5 bases; nucleotides not matched to a gene: 9.

This chain connects TRBV7-9 to TRBJ1-2; D uncertain. This CDR3 region has 15 residues. V lost 5 bases and J 0 bases, leaving 13 bases between the germline ends. CDR1 SEHNR and CDR2 FQNEAQ come from the germline V gene (reference sequence). The CDR3 region is CASSPLVDPNYGYTF. CDR3 nucleotide sequence: TGTGCCAGCAGCCCCCTGGTCGACCCTAACTATGGCTACACCTTC.

The chain carries TRBV19 and TRBJ2-7; 7 nucleotides align to TRBD1. CDR1 is LNHDA, CDR2 SQIVND, per germline (reference sequence). V shed 1 base, J shed 3 bases, and the junction held 3 bases outside the gene matches. This CDR3 has 14 residues. The CDR3 loop is CASSIGAGGYEQYF. In nucleotides, the CDR3 is TGTGCCAGTAGTATAGGAGCAGGGGGCTACGAGCAGTACTTC.

The chain recombines TRBV7-2 with TRBJ1-4, with 7 bases that match TRBD1. After removal of 3 bases from V and 8 bases from J, the junction contained 6 bases not matched to a gene. CDR1 SGHTA and CDR2 FQGNSA come from the germline V gene. This CDR3 contains 14 residues. As DNA, the CDR3 is TGTGCCAGCAGCTTTCGAGGGGGCGAAGAAAAACTGTTTTTT. This codes for CASSFRGGEEKLFF.

This sequence joins TRBV30 and TRBJ2-6, with D hard to call. Germline V gene lookup returns CDR1 GTSNPN and CDR2 SVGIG (reference sequence). The CDR3 extends over 15 amino acids. V lost 0 bases and J 5 bases, leaving 11 bases between the germline ends. The CDR3 nucleotides read TGTGCCTGGAGTGTACGTTCCCTCTGGGCCAACGTCCTGACTTTC. It translates to CAWSVRSLWANVLTF.